This entry is about one T cell receptor beta chain. MiXCR, applied by TCRdb to the 5' RACE reads, yields one record per CDR3 protein. The profile shows about 350,000 distinct CDR3 sequences, approximately 14% of them singletons. The data stem from a study of T-cell memory formation after mild COVID-19. V was pared by 7 bases and J by 3 bases, with 10 bases between. Germline V CDR1 and CDR2: MNHEY, SVGEGT. CDR3 size: 13 residues. The sample taken for sequencing was PBMCs or a T cell subset sorted from them (not recorded which). The TCR sequence derives from a man aged 18 to 35 who had mild COVID-19 (a few samples of this study predate the infection). Cell type and time point are not known. J is TRBJ1-5 and V is TRBV6-2 or TRBV6-3; a possible D gene is TRBD1 (5 bases). CDR3 sequence reads: CASTSRDNQPQHF. The CDR3 region has the DNA TGTGCCAGCACGAGCAGGGACAATCAGCCCCAGCATTTT.